Below, 14 T cell receptor beta chains from the same sample are listed, as sequenced in a study of patients and donors after allogeneic stem cell transplantation. A single record per CDR3 protein comes from TCRdb applying MiXCR to the RT-PCR reads. The sample shows about 960,000 distinct CDR3 sequences, around 17% of them seen only once. The sample comprised blood, either unsorted or a sorted T cell fraction (not recorded which). These receptors originate from a human donor who was either an allogeneic HSCT recipient or a stem cell or donor lymphocyte infusion donor (not recorded which). It is not recorded whose cells these are; they may come from a transplant donor.

This sequence joins TRBV4-3 and TRBJ2-1; D is perhaps TRBD1 (6 bases). Germline values: CDR1 LGHNA, CDR2 YSLEER. CDR3 length: 17 amino acids. The V end lost 4 bases, the J end lost 5 bases, and 21 bases lay between the germline ends. CDR3 in amino acids: CASSPGPRGSRNNEQFF. In DNA form, the CDR3 reads TGCGCCAGCAGCCCCGGTCCCAGGGGCTCTCGTAACAATGAGCAGTTCTTC.

The chain combines TRBV10-3 with TRBJ2-3; TRBD2 agrees at 13 bases. Germline loops: CDR1 ENHRY, CDR2 SYGVKD. J lost 2 bases, V lost 5 bases, and 7 bases had no gene match. The CDR3 totals 17 residues. The CDR3 reads CAISKGLAGSVTDTQYF. For the CDR3, the DNA is TGTGCCATCAGTAAGGGACTAGCGGGGTCGGTCACAGATACGCAGTATTTT.

Only a few counts were recorded for this clonotype. This sequence joins TRBV6-5 and TRBJ2-2, with 10 bases matching TRBD2. CDR1 MNHEY and CDR2 SVGAGI come from the germline V gene. Unmatched junction bases numbered 7, after V lost 2 bases and J lost 4 bases. CDR3 length equals 17 residues. CDR3 residues: CASSYPVVAGGTGELFF. CDR3 sequence (DNA): TGTGCCAGCAGTTACCCCGTGGTAGCGGGGGGCACCGGGGAGCTGTTTTTT.

This clonotype came up a few times. This rearrangement joins TRBV24-1 to TRBJ1-4; D not certain. Trimming shortened V by 6 bases and J by 3 bases, and 4 bases separated the two germline ends. CDR3 size: 12 residues. Germline V lookup: CDR1 KGHDR, CDR2 SFDVKD. The DNA of the CDR3 is TGTGCCACCAGTCCTGCTAATGAAAAACTGTTTTTT. It codes for CATSPANEKLFF.

The chain joins TRBV19 to TRBJ2-7; 11 nucleotides align to TRBD1. The CDR3 consists of 14 residues. CDR1 LNHDA and CDR2 SQIVND come from the germline V gene (reference sequence). The J segment lost 3 bases and the V segment lost 10 bases, leaving 8 bases of the junction unmatched. Here the CDR3 DNA reads TGTGCCACCACCCCGGGACAGGGGGACTACGAGCAGTACTTC. Protein: CATTPGQGDYEQYF.

V gene TRBV3-1 combines with J gene TRBJ2-1, with no clear D. This CDR3 has 13 amino acids. CDR1 is LGHDT, CDR2 YNNKEL, per germline (reference sequence). The V gene lost 4 bases and the J gene lost 8 bases, with 12 bases spanning the gap. The CDR3: CASSRSVFDEQFF. As DNA, the CDR3 is TGTGCCAGCAGCCGGTCAGTGTTCGATGAGCAGTTCTTC.

This clonotype was counted at least ten times. The chain joins TRBV7-6 to TRBJ1-1, with TRBD1 as a possible D gene (5 bases). Germline CDR1 reads SGHVS; CDR2 reads FNYEAQ. The CDR3 extends over 13 amino acids. Between the trimmed V and J ends, which lost 1 base and 11 bases, there was a span of 14 bases. CDR3: CASSLGSPEGAFF. The CDR3 DNA follows: TGTGCCAGCAGCTTAGGGTCCCCAGAGGGGGCTTTCTTT.

As DNA, the CDR3 is TGCGCCAGCAGCCAAGATCGCCCTAGCGGGGGGCGGTTCACAGATACGCAGTATTTT. Translation: CASSQDRPSGGRFTDTQYF. The chain joins TRBV4-3 to TRBJ2-3, with 11 bases that match TRBD2. The V segment lost 0 bases and the J segment 2 bases; nucleotides outside the gene matches: 10. This CDR3 comprises 19 residues. The V gene's germline CDR1 is LGHNA and CDR2 YSLEER.

This chain connects TRBV20-1 to TRBJ2-3, with TRBD2 matching 10 bases. The V gene end was trimmed by 0 bases and the J gene end by 4 bases; junction bases not matched to a gene: 7. The CDR3 extends over 16 amino acids. Looked up from germline, CDR1 is DFQATT and CDR2 is SNEGSKA (reference sequence). CDR3 residues: CSARDLVAGGSDTQYF. CDR3 nucleotides: TGCAGTGCTAGAGATCTGGTAGCGGGAGGCTCAGATACGCAGTATTTT.

In its sample, this clonotype was seen a few times. The V gene is TRBV12-3 or TRBV12-4, the J gene TRBJ1-2; the D is unclear. V gave up 3 bases and J gave up 6 bases, with 14 bases separating them. The CDR3 consists of 14 residues. The CDR3: CASSLLPRIDGYTF. The CDR3 nucleotides read TGTGCCAGCAGTTTGTTGCCCAGAATCGATGGCTACACCTTC.

The gene calls are TRBV12-3 or TRBV12-4 and TRBJ2-7; 11 bases are a match to TRBD2. Trimming removed 5 bases from V and 6 bases from J; junction bases left unmatched: 9. The CDR3 runs 15 residues. CDR3 coding DNA: TGTGCCAGCAGTCTAGGTACTAGCGGGAGACGCGAGCAGTACTTC. It translates to CASSLGTSGRREQYF.

V gene TRBV5-6 combines with J gene TRBJ1-1; no definite D call. The CDR3 extends over 16 amino acids. The germline V gene encodes CDR1 SGHDT and CDR2 YYEEEE. The V and J ends lost 2 bases and 1 base respectively, with 15 bases between them. CDR3 DNA sequence: TGTGCCAGCAGCTTTCTTGGTCGCGAGAAGAACACTGAAGCTTTCTTT. It codes for CASSFLGREKNTEAFF.

This clonotype was seen more than once but under ten times. The rearrangement uses TRBV24-1 and TRBJ1-2; no firm D call. Deletions cut 2 bases from V and 7 bases from J, with 10 bases between. CDR3 size: 13 residues. In germline, CDR1 is KGHDR, CDR2 SFDVKD. CDR3 in amino acids: CATSDSTRSGYTF. The CDR3 DNA sequence: TGTGCCACCAGTGATTCGACCCGTAGTGGCTACACCTTC.

The chain uses TRBV7-2 and TRBJ1-1; TRBD1 agrees at 7 bases. Germline CDR1 reads SGHTA; CDR2 reads FQGNSA. V shed 3 bases and J 10 bases; nucleotides not matched to a gene: 8. CDR3 length: 13 amino acids. CDR3 sequence: CASSFLQGSGAFF. The CDR3 DNA follows: TGTGCCAGCAGCTTCCTACAGGGGTCCGGAGCTTTCTTT.